The 6 T cell receptor beta chains below all came from one sample that was sequenced in a study of shared clonotypes between healthy human individuals. This table comes from immunoSEQ multiplex PCR, and its TCRdb copy is limited to in-frame clones, with some not included. The top ten clones hold less than 0.25% of a sample with approximately 840,000 clones, about 96% of them seen once. Naive CD8 cells were CD45RO-negative, positively selected for CCR7, excluding terminally differentiated effector memory CD45RA+ cells. Sequencing was done on a sample of naive CD8+ T cells sorted from blood. The receptors were sampled from a man aged 25-40 years in good health.

The gene calls are TRBV11-2 and TRBJ2-1, with 11 bases aligning to TRBD2. J gave up 0 bases and V 1 base, and 2 bases lay outside the gene matches. Germline lookup yields CDR1 SGHAT and CDR2 FQNNGV. This CDR3 spans 17 amino acids. The CDR3 DNA reads as TGTGCCAGCAGCTTAGGTACTAGCGGGAGCTCCTACAATGAGCAGTTCTTC. Its protein is CASSLGTSGSSYNEQFF.

The genes are TRBV7-3 and TRBJ2-7, with D hard to call. In germline, CDR1 is SGHTA, CDR2 FQGTGA. Trimming removed 0 bases at V and 7 bases at J, with 19 bases between. This CDR3 region has 16 residues. As DNA, the CDR3 is TGTGCCAGCAGCTTAACCCCCTCAGCTGCGACGAGGGAGCAGTACTTC. This codes for CASSLTPSAATREQYF.

V is TRBV6-6 and J is TRBJ2-1; the D gene is possibly TRBD2 (5 bases). CDR3 length: 16 residues. Germline CDR1 MNHNY, CDR2 SVGAGI (reference sequence). V shed 5 bases and J shed 7 bases, with 21 bases lying between them. The CDR3 sequence is CASSLGAALGGNEQFF. In nucleotides, the CDR3 is TGTGCCAGCAGTCTAGGAGCGGCGCTCGGCGGGAATGAGCAGTTCTTC.

The gene calls are TRBV27 and TRBJ2-7, with TRBD1 identical over 9 bases. The CDR3 spans 12 residues. Germline values: CDR1 MNHEY, CDR2 SMNVEV (reference sequence). Trimming removed 9 bases from V and 7 bases from J; junction bases left unmatched: 7. CDR3 DNA: TGTGCCAGTGGGACAGGGTTTGAGGAGCAGTACTTC. Translation: CASGTGFEEQYF.

The J gene is TRBJ1-2, the V gene TRBV27; no definite D call. The ends were cut back, 8 bases at V and 4 bases at J, with 14 bases in the middle. CDR1 is MNHEY and CDR2 is SMNVEV in the germline V gene (reference sequence). The CDR3 has 13 residues. Here the CDR3 reads CASGNLFPYGYTF. The CDR3 coding sequence is TGTGCCAGCGGCAACCTTTTTCCCTATGGCTACACCTTC.

The chain joins TRBV29-1 to TRBJ2-2, with TRBD1 identical over 11 bases. From germline, CDR1 is SQVTM and CDR2 ANQGSEA. Germline trimming cut 7 bases from V and 6 bases from J; bases unmatched to any gene: 13. The CDR3 sequence is 16 residues long. The CDR3 spells CSAGPGTGGSPGELFF. The CDR3 nucleotides read TGCAGCGCCGGACCCGGGACAGGGGGTTCACCCGGGGAGCTGTTTTTT.